This TCR beta chain was documented in a study of T cell changes during pregnancy in multiple sclerosis. The CDR3 contains 15 residues. The V and J ends lost 4 bases and 4 bases respectively, with 17 bases between them. Germline lookup yields CDR1 SGHRS and CDR2 YFSETQ. Assay: immunoSEQ multiplex PCR; the TCRdb copy retains only in-frame clones and omits some. This sample has around 3,500 clones, with 85% to 90% found just once. The material was CD8+ T cells from peripheral blood mononuclear cells, obtained in the first trimester of pregnancy. The TCR comes from a female donor in good health, enrolled as a control in a pregnancy study. The chain employs TRBV5-1 and TRBJ1-1, with D possibly being TRBD1 (6 bases). The CDR3 DNA reads TGCGCCAGCAGCGAAGGGGGGGGCTGGGGCACTGAAGCTTTCTTT. The encoded protein is CASSEGGGWGTEAFF.